This TCR beta chain was retrieved from a study of CD8+CD57+ T cells in acquired aplastic anemia. The overall study: An average of roughly 2.9 ug of DNA was obtained from sorted CD4+ and CD8+ cells. General observations from the study: Patients and controls had in common 25 to 30 CD8+ CDR3 sequences. Between patients and controls, CD8+ Simpson's diversity did not vary significantly.

For CDR3 and TCR beta VDJ profiling, genomic DNA was the template used. TCRdb reprocessed the reads via MiXCR and lists one record per CDR3 protein. This sample has 250,000 to 300,000 distinct CDR3 sequences, with roughly three fifths found just once. This clonotype was seen a few times. What it recognizes is unknown. This CDR3 contains 16 residues. Trimming took 3 bases from V and 5 from J; bases not matched to a gene: 6. CDR1 KGHSH and CDR2 LQKENI come from the germline V gene. The chain is built from TRBV18 and TRBJ2-3, with 12 nucleotides matching TRBD2. Material: sorted CD4+, CD8+, or CD8+CD57+ T cells (not recorded which) from PBMCs. This sequence was found in a human donor with severe aplastic anemia or a healthy control (not recorded which). CDR3 amino acids: CASSPLLAGGGDTQYF. Written as DNA, the CDR3 is TGTGCCAGCTCACCCTTACTAGCGGGGGGCGGAGATACGCAGTATTTT.